Listed below are T cell receptor beta chains from one sample, sequenced in a study of CD8 T cells in acute hepatitis C reinfection. Sequencing was performed with immunoSEQ multiplex PCR; in TCRdb, only in-frame clones are kept and a portion is missing. This table holds over 30,000 clones, 70% to 90% found once. The sample taken for sequencing was naive CD8+ T cells from PBMCs. Every receptor here comes from a woman aged 18-29 years who spontaneously cleared hepatitis C infection. Each CDR3 is given with its conserved first and last residue. The D gene is left open where the match is weak. Expanded clones are given a class, and other clones once, few, many or no size at all.

TRBV12-5	-	-	TRBJ2-1	TGTGCTAGTGGCCTAGGGAGCCTCTATGAGCAGTTCTTC	CASGLGSLYEQFF
TRBV12-5	-	TRBD2	TRBJ2-7	TGTGCTAGTGCCCTCGGGGGGGACTCCTACGAGCAGTACTTC	CASALGGDSYEQYF
TRBV12-5	-	TRBD2	TRBJ2-7	TGTGCTAGTGGTTTGGTAATACTAGCGGGAGGTCCCTACGAGCAGTACTTC	CASGLVILAGGPYEQYF
TRBV7-9	-	TRBD1	TRBJ1-1	TGTGCCGGAACGAGTCCGGGACAGGAGGTGCTGAACACTGAAGCTTTCTTT	CAGTSPGQEVLNTEAFF
TRBV7-2	-	-	TRBJ2-1	TGTGCCAGCAGCTTAAGAATAGCCTCCTACAATGAGCAGTTCTTC	CASSLRIASYNEQFF
TRBV13	-	TRBD1	TRBJ1-2	TGTGCCAGCAGCCCAATGACAGGGCACGTCTATGGCTACACCTTC	CASSPMTGHVYGYTF
TRBV2	-	-	TRBJ2-2	TGTGCCAGCAGTGAATATGGTACCGGGGAGCTGTTTTTT	CASSEYGTGELFF
TRBV12-5	few	-	TRBJ1-4	TGTGCTAGTGTTGGCGGGGGCCGGGAAAAACTGTTTTTT	CASVGGGREKLFF
TRBV6-5	-	-	TRBJ2-3	TGTGCCAGCAGTCGACTCCAGTCGGCCACAGATACGCAGTATTTT	CASSRLQSATDTQYF
TRBV2	few	-	TRBJ1-5	TGTGCCAGCAGTGATGGAGACAGGCTCAATCAGCCCCAGCATTTT	CASSDGDRLNQPQHF
TRBV19	-	-	TRBJ2-3	TGTGCCAGTAGTATTAGCGGCAGGGGAAAAGGGGATACGCAGTATTTT	CASSISGRGKGDTQYF
TRBV7-9	-	-	TRBJ2-1	TGTGCCAGCAGCCAACAAATCAACAATGAGCAGTTCTTC	CASSQQINNEQFF
TRBV15	-	TRBD1	TRBJ2-7	TGTGCCACCAGCAGAGACCTCAGGGGGCTTGGGTACGAGCAGTACTTC	CATSRDLRGLGYEQYF
TRBV19	-	-	TRBJ1-2	TGTGCCAGTAGATGGGCGCCAGGGGAAGCACCCCTCTATGGCTACACCTTC	CASRWAPGEAPLYGYTF
TRBV4-1	-	-	TRBJ2-1	TGCGCCAGCAGCCAAGATAGGGAGTCACTCTACAATGAGCAGTTCTTC	CASSQDRESLYNEQFF
TRBV10-2	-	-	TRBJ2-3	TGCGCCATCGATAGGGGGGGAGATACGCAGTATTTT	CAIDRGGDTQYF
TRBV2	few	-	TRBJ2-3	TGTGCCAGGACTAGAGACACAGATACGCAGTATTTT	CARTRDTDTQYF
TRBV7-9	-	-	TRBJ2-1	TGTGCCAGCAGCTCAGCGAGAGTTCAGGGGAATGAGCAGTTCTTC	CASSSARVQGNEQFF
TRBV4-2	-	-	TRBJ2-2	TGTGCCAGCAGCCAAGCCCCGCTGACTGGGGAGCTGTTTTTT	CASSQAPLTGELFF
TRBV29-1	once	-	TRBJ2-2	TGCAGCGTGATCTGGACAGAGACCTACACCGGGGAGCTGTTTTTT	CSVIWTETYTGELFF
TRBV30	few	-	TRBJ1-1	TGTGCCTGGGGATCGGGGATGAACACTGAAGCTTTCTTT	CAWGSGMNTEAFF
TRBV29-1	-	-	TRBJ2-6	TGCAGCGTTGAACCCGACAGAGCTGGGGCCAACGTCCTGACTTTC	CSVEPDRAGANVLTF
TRBV13	-	-	TRBJ2-2	TGTGCCAGCAGCTTAGTACGACCCCAGGACACCGGGGAGCTGTTTTTT	CASSLVRPQDTGELFF